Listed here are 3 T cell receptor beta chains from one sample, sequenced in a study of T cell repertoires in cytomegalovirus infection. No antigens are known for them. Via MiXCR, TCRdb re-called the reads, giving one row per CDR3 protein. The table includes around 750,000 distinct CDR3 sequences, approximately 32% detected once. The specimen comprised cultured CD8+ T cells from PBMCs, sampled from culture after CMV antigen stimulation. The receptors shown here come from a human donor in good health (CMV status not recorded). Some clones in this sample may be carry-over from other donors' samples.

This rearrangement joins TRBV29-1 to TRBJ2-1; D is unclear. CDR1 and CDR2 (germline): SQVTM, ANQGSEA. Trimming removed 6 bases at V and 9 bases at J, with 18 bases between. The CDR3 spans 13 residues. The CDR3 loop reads CSVLGPKGAEQFF. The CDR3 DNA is TGCAGCGTCCTCGGGCCTAAAGGAGCTGAGCAGTTCTTC.

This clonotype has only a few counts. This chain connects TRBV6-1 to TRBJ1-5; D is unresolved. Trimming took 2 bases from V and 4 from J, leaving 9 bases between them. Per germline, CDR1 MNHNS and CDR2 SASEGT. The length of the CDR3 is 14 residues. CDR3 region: CASSEIVGNQPQHF. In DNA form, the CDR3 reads TGTGCCAGCAGTGAAATTGTGGGGAATCAGCCCCAGCATTTT.

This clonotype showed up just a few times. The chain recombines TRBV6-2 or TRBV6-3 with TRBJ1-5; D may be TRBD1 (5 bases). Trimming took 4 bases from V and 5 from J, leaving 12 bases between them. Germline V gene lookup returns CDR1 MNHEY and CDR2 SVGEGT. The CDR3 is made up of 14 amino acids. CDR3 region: CASSWGFWDQPQHF. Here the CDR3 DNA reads TGTGCCAGCAGTTGGGGGTTCTGGGATCAGCCCCAGCATTTT.